Here is one T cell receptor (beta chain) with its context. Its antigen is as yet unknown. These data are taken from a study of siplizumab effects on memory and regulatory T cells. The CDR3 is made up of 13 amino acids. V lost 1 base and J 5 bases, leaving 8 bases between the germline ends. Germline V CDR1 and CDR2: KGHSH, LQKENI. Notes on the study in general: The suppressive capacity of proliferating Tregs from siplizumab cultures remained unconfirmed. Naive T cells appeared more varied than memory cells and looked like key alloresponse contributors. Few alloreactive clones mapped to unstimulated subsets.

Here immunoSEQ multiplex PCR was the method, and the copy in TCRdb shows in-frame clones only, minus some. Of approximately 100,000 clones listed, roughly nine tenths were seen once; the top ten hold 0.65% to 0.8%. The chain joins TRBV18 to TRBJ2-5, with a tentative D call TRBD1 (5 bases). Sequenced material: Tregs sorted from blood. The TCR sequence derives from a human donor in good health. The CDR3 region has the DNA TGTGCCAGCTCACCACAATCAGGGGAGACCCAGTACTTC. Translated: CASSPQSGETQYF. The full variable domain, rest sourced from reference TRBV18 and TRBJ2-5, is NAGVMQNPRHLVRRRGQEARLRCSPMKGHSHVYWYRQLPEEGLKFMVYLQKENIIDESGMPKERFSAEFPKEGPSILRIQQVVRGDSAAYFCASSPQSGETQYFGPGTRLLVL.